This T cell receptor beta chain emerged from a study of blood T cell repertoires in COVID-19. About the study: From T cells, B-cell-depleted T cells, or PBMCs came the material, which was cDNA or gDNA.

Original processing methods: Estimation of nucleated cell counts was performed using reference gene primer amplification. TCRdb's table, derived via immunoSEQ multiplex PCR, lists solely in-frame clones and lacks some. Clone size and the V and J calls come from that table; the DNA yielded D and trimming. The sample carries over 200,000 clones, roughly 90% recorded once. What was sequenced was peripheral blood. The sequence came from a woman aged 25 to 45 with acute or convalescent COVID-19.

The CDR3 spells CASSPRQGAFQETQYF. CDR3 nucleotide sequence: TGTGCCAGCAGCCCGAGACAGGGGGCGTTTCAAGAGACCCAGTACTTC. The chain is built from TRBV11-3 and TRBJ2-5; 10 nucleotides agree with TRBD1. Trimming took 5 bases from V and 2 from J; bases not matched to a gene: 8. Germline V gene lookup returns CDR1 SGHNT and CDR2 YENEEA. The CDR3 length is 16 residues.